The 29 T cell receptor beta chains given below trace back to one sample, sequenced in a study of cytomegalovirus exposure and HLA in healthy donors. Produced via immunoSEQ multiplex PCR; TCRdb's table is partial and in-frame only. Among roughly 68,000 clones, 96% were seen once, and the ten largest hold 4.5% to 5%. The material sequenced was PBMCs. Receptors originate from a woman aged 18 to 35 in good health and CMV-seropositive.

This clone was recorded only once. The chain has TRBV28 and TRBJ1-4; tentatively, D is TRBD1 (5 bases). Germline loops: CDR1 MDHEN, CDR2 SYDVKM. The CDR3 extends over 16 amino acids. The V and J ends lost 2 bases and 4 bases respectively, with 14 bases between them. The CDR3 region has the DNA TGTGCCAGCAGTTTACCGGAGGGACCGATTAATGAAAAACTGTTTTTT. Protein sequence: CASSLPEGPINEKLFF. The entire variable domain, with the rest obtained from reference TRBV28 and TRBJ1-4, is as follows: DVKVTQSSRYLVKRTGEKVFLECVQDMDHENMFWYRQDPGLGLRLIYFSYDVKMKEKGDIPEGYSVSREKKERFSLILESASTNQTSMYLCASSLPEGPINEKLFFGSGTQLSVL.

This chain joins TRBV5-4 and TRBJ2-5; D is undetermined. This CDR3 is built from 14 residues. Germline V CDR1 and CDR2: SGHNT, YYREEE (reference sequence). V shed 0 bases and J shed 4 bases, with 10 bases lying between them. In nucleotides, the CDR3 is TGTGCCAGCAGCTTGGCCATACAGCCAGAGACCCAGTACTTC. The encoded protein is CASSLAIQPETQYF.

The genes are TRBV7-9 and TRBJ2-5, with 10 bases aligning to TRBD2. This CDR3 comprises 16 residues. Losses at the gene ends were 5 bases for V and 5 bases for J; bases not matched to a gene: 11. Germline loops: CDR1 SEHNR, CDR2 FQNEAQ (reference sequence). CDR3 amino acids: CASSERVAGGWETQYF. CDR3 in DNA: TGTGCCAGCAGCGAACGGGTAGCGGGAGGCTGGGAGACCCAGTACTTC.

This clone was counted a single time. The chain has TRBV5-1 and TRBJ2-7, with TRBD1 as a possible D gene (6 bases). The germline CDR1 and CDR2 sequences are SGHRS and YFSETQ. V lost 4 bases to trimming and J lost 2 bases, with 13 bases between them. The CDR3 has 14 amino acids. CDR3 sequence reads: CASSSYRAAYEQYF. CDR3 sequence (DNA): TGCGCCAGCAGCAGTTACAGGGCCGCCTACGAGCAGTACTTC.

CDR3 in amino acids: CAWSVAPNQPQHF. CDR3 sequence (DNA): TGTGCCTGGAGTGTGGCCCCCAATCAGCCCCAGCATTTT. The chain recombines TRBV30 with TRBJ1-5; D is unresolved. Germline loops: CDR1 GTSNPN, CDR2 SVGIG (reference sequence). CDR3 length: 13 amino acids. Trimming took 0 bases from V and 3 from J, leaving 6 bases between them.

The chain links TRBV7-2 to TRBJ2-5; 7 bases are shared with TRBD1. Germline lookup yields CDR1 SGHTA and CDR2 FQGNSA. J was trimmed by 3 bases and V by 7 bases; bases with no gene match: 5. The CDR3 sequence is 13 residues long. The CDR3 DNA sequence: TGTGCCAGCAACCAGGGGGTCGAAGAGACCCAGTACTTC. Its protein is CASNQGVEETQYF. Drawing the rest from reference TRBV7-2 and TRBJ2-5, the complete variable domain is GAGVSQSPSNKVTEKGKDVELRCDPISGHTALYWYRQSLGQGLEFLIYFQGNSAPDKSGLPSDRFSAERTGGSVSTLTIQRTQQEDSAVYLCASNQGVEETQYFGPGTRLLVL.

The rearrangement joins TRBV28 to TRBJ2-7; 9 positions agree with TRBD1. The germline V gene encodes CDR1 MDHEN and CDR2 SYDVKM. V shed 5 bases and J 4 bases; nucleotides not matched to a gene: 6. CDR3 size: 14 residues. The CDR3 DNA sequence: TGTGCCAGCAGTCTCGGGACAGGGATGTACGAGCAGTACTTC. Its translation: CASSLGTGMYEQYF.

The V gene is TRBV11-2, the J gene TRBJ2-7; 8 bases match TRBD2. Trimming took 5 bases from V and 5 from J; bases not matched to a gene: 8. This CDR3 contains 14 residues. The germline V gene has CDR1 SGHAT and CDR2 FQNNGV. DNA of the CDR3: TGTGCCAGCAGCCCCCGGGGGGGAAGCGACGAGCAGTACTTC. This translates into CASSPRGGSDEQYF.

This chain connects TRBV4-3 to TRBJ2-7, with 8 nucleotides matching TRBD2. The V gene's germline CDR1 is LGHNA and CDR2 YSLEER. The CDR3 is made up of 13 amino acids. The V and J ends lost 4 bases and 2 bases, in that order; junction bases with no gene match: 1. The CDR3 region is CASSPGGAYEQYF. CDR3 in DNA: TGCGCCAGCAGCCCCGGGGGGGCCTACGAGCAGTACTTC.

The chain links TRBV28 to TRBJ2-3, with D perhaps matching TRBD1 (6 bases). From germline, CDR1 is MDHEN and CDR2 SYDVKM. This CDR3 has 19 residues. V dropped 0 bases and J dropped 0 bases, with 19 bases sitting between them. The CDR3 sequence: CASSLWWLSGAGSTDTQYF. The CDR3 region has the DNA TGTGCCAGCAGTTTATGGTGGTTGTCAGGGGCTGGAAGCACAGATACGCAGTATTTT.

The chain is built from TRBV15 and TRBJ1-5; TRBD1 aligns across 7 bases. The CDR3 length is 15 residues. With V trimmed by 2 bases and J by 2 bases, 3 bases remained unmatched. The germline gives CDR1 LNHNV, CDR2 YYDKDF (reference sequence). CDR3 nucleotide sequence: TGTGCCACCAGCAGACCTACAGGGGGCAATCAGCCCCAGCATTTT. This gives the protein CATSRPTGGNQPQHF.

V gene TRBV15 combines with J gene TRBJ2-1, with unresolved D. This CDR3 is built from 14 residues. Germline loops: CDR1 LNHNV, CDR2 YYDKDF (reference sequence). The V and J ends lost 0 bases and 2 bases respectively, with 5 bases between them. The CDR3 nucleotides are TGTGCCACCAGCAGAGATTGGCCCTACAATGAGCAGTTCTTC. The encoded protein is CATSRDWPYNEQFF.

V and J are TRBV28 and TRBJ1-3; 9 nucleotides match TRBD1. The CDR3 spans 16 residues. In germline, CDR1 is MDHEN, CDR2 SYDVKM. J lost 1 base, V lost 6 bases, and 7 bases had no gene match. CDR3 loop: CASRSPGQGSGNTIYF. CDR3 nucleotide sequence: TGTGCCAGCAGATCACCGGGACAGGGATCTGGAAACACCATATATTTT.

The chain couples TRBV30 to TRBJ1-3, with D unresolved. The CDR3 runs to 12 residues. Germline CDR1 GTSNPN, CDR2 SVGIG (reference sequence). Trimming took off 4 bases at V and 8 bases at J, with 12 bases between the two ends. The CDR3 DNA follows: TGTGCCTGGAACCCTTCTCGAGACACCATATATTTT. This encodes CAWNPSRDTIYF.

The chain links TRBV12-1 to TRBJ2-7; the table's D call TRBD1 went unverified against the DNA. TRBV12-1 is a pseudogene segment. The CDR3 loop spans 15 amino acids. As DNA, the CDR3 is TGTGCCAGCAGCTTTATCGGACAGGGGTTCCACGAGCAGTACTTC. Its protein product is CASSFIGQGFHEQYF.

This sequence joins TRBV19 and TRBJ2-2; tentatively, D is TRBD2 (6 bases). This CDR3 is built from 15 residues. Trimming pared 1 base from V and 0 bases from J, leaving 6 bases between. From germline, CDR1 is LNHDA and CDR2 SQIVND (reference sequence). The CDR3 reads CASSIGGANTGELFF. CDR3 bases: TGTGCCAGTAGTATAGGCGGGGCGAACACCGGGGAGCTGTTTTTT.

This clone was found a few times. The chain joins TRBV5-1 to TRBJ2-2, with 11 bases aligning to TRBD2. Trimming removed 2 bases from V and 6 bases from J; junction bases left unmatched: 3. Germline assignment: CDR1 SGHRS and CDR2 YFSETQ. The CDR3 spans 15 residues. The CDR3 spells CASSFTSGSPGELFF. The CDR3, as DNA: TGCGCCAGCAGCTTTACTAGCGGGAGTCCCGGGGAGCTGTTTTTT.

This chain uses TRBV2 with TRBJ2-7; 10 bases align to TRBD2. V dropped 7 bases and J dropped 5; count of bases not matched to a gene: 2. The CDR3 has 12 amino acids. CDR1 and CDR2 (germline): SNHLY, FYNNEI. CDR3 in amino acids: CASKLAGNEQYF. CDR3 in DNA: TGTGCCAGCAAACTAGCGGGGAACGAGCAGTACTTC.

V and J are TRBV7-9 and TRBJ1-3; D uncertain. The CDR3 runs 16 residues. The ends were cut back, 5 bases at V and 0 bases at J, with 14 bases in the middle. The germline V gene has CDR1 SEHNR and CDR2 FQNEAQ (reference sequence). CDR3 region: CASSERLRSSGNTIYF. The CDR3 DNA sequence: TGTGCCAGCAGCGAAAGACTGAGATCCTCTGGAAACACCATATATTTT. Variable domain in full (rest from reference TRBV7-9 and TRBJ1-3): DTGVSQNPRHKITKRGQNVTFRCDPISEHNRLYWYRQTLGQGPEFLTYFQNEAQLEKSRLLSDRFSAERPKGSFSTLEIQRTEQGDSAMYLCASSERLRSSGNTIYFGEGSWLTVV.

The chain recombines TRBV6-5 with TRBJ2-5; 13 nucleotides align to TRBD2. The CDR3 is made up of 15 amino acids. CDR1 is MNHEY, CDR2 SVGAGI, per germline. Germline trimming cut 6 bases from V and 5 bases from J; bases unmatched to any gene: 6. DNA of the CDR3: TGTGCCAGCAGCCAGACTAGCGGGAGGCCGGAGACCCAGTACTTC. This codes for CASSQTSGRPETQYF.

The CDR3 region is CASSLTGGHEQYF. The CDR3 nucleotides read TGTGCCAGCAGCTTGACAGGGGGCCACGAGCAGTACTTC. V is TRBV5-5 and J is TRBJ2-7; 9 nucleotides match TRBD1. Trimming at V came to 1 base and at J to 5 bases, leaving 1 base not matched to a gene. Germline CDR1 SGHKS, CDR2 YYEKEE (reference sequence). There are 13 residues in the CDR3. Using reference TRBV5-5 and TRBJ2-7 for the parts outside the CDR3, the full variable domain is DAGVTQSPTHLIKTRGQQVTLRCSPISGHKSVSWYQQVLGQGPQFIFQYYEKEERGRGNFPDRFSARQFPNYSSELNVNALLLGDSALYLCASSLTGGHEQYFGPGTRLTVT.

J is TRBJ2-3 and V is TRBV18, with 9 bases fitting TRBD1. V shed 3 bases, J shed 0 bases, and the junction held 4 bases outside the gene matches. The CDR3 is 16 amino acids. Looked up from germline, CDR1 is KGHSH and CDR2 is LQKENI. Here the CDR3 reads CASSPGQGGSTDTQYF. In nucleotides, the CDR3 is TGTGCCAGCTCACCGGGACAGGGTGGTAGCACAGATACGCAGTATTTT.

Only one count was recorded for this clone. This sequence joins TRBV7-8 and TRBJ2-5; a possible D gene is TRBD2 (6 bases). In germline, CDR1 is SGHVS, CDR2 FQNEAQ. The CDR3 totals 16 residues. Trimming pared 7 bases from V and 4 bases from J, leaving 22 bases between. CDR3 amino acids: CASNLELGGLRETQYF. DNA for the CDR3: TGTGCCAGCAACCTAGAGCTGGGGGGTCTGCGAGAGACCCAGTACTTC.

The chain carries TRBV18 and TRBJ2-1, with D tentatively TRBD2 (6 bases). The CDR3 length is 16 residues. In germline, CDR1 is KGHSH, CDR2 LQKENI. Trimming left V 1 base short and J 7 bases short, with 17 bases between. The CDR3 region is CASSPLAALGGNEQFF. The CDR3 DNA reads as TGTGCCAGCTCACCACTAGCGGCCCTAGGTGGGAATGAGCAGTTCTTC. The full variable domain, completed using reference TRBV18 and TRBJ2-1, is NAGVMQNPRHLVRRRGQEARLRCSPMKGHSHVYWYRQLPEEGLKFMVYLQKENIIDESGMPKERFSAEFPKEGPSILRIQQVVRGDSAAYFCASSPLAALGGNEQFFGPGTRLTVL.

The chain combines TRBV6-1 with TRBJ2-5, with TRBD2 matching over 8 bases. The CDR3 length is 17 residues. The germline CDR1 and CDR2 sequences are MNHNS and SASEGT. V gave up 2 bases and J gave up 3 bases; unmatched junction bases: 11. The CDR3 loop is CASSEWKVSGNEETQYF. As DNA, the CDR3 is TGTGCCAGCAGTGAATGGAAGGTTAGCGGGAACGAAGAGACCCAGTACTTC.

Notes on this clone: The junction does not match germline at one end; this may be a read error. Distinct nucleotide sequences in the sample also encode this CDR3. The V gene is TRBV28, the J gene TRBJ2-7; a possible D gene is TRBD1 (6 bases). The CDR3 runs 11 residues. Per the germline V gene, CDR1 is MDHEN and CDR2 is SYDVKM. The CDR3 DNA follows: TGCGCCAGCACAGGGAACTACGAGCAGTACTTC. As protein: CASTGNYEQYF.

In nucleotides, the CDR3 is TGTGCCAGCAGCTTAGGTCTAGCGGGGGGCACAGATACGCAGTATTTT. Its protein product is CASSLGLAGGTDTQYF. V and J are TRBV13 and TRBJ2-3; TRBD2 matches at 10 bases. Per the germline V gene, CDR1 is PRHDT and CDR2 is FYEKMQ (reference sequence). This CDR3 comprises 16 residues. The V and J ends lost 0 bases and 1 base, in that order; junction bases with no gene match: 1.

V is TRBV19 and J is TRBJ2-7, with 8 positions matching TRBD2. Trimming at V came to 3 bases and at J to 4 bases, leaving 8 bases not matched to a gene. Germline values: CDR1 LNHDA, CDR2 SQIVND (reference sequence). The CDR3 totals 15 residues. Here the CDR3 DNA reads TGTGCCAGTAGTATTTCGGGGGGGCTCTTTTACGAGCAGTACTTC. Amino acid sequence: CASSISGGLFYEQYF.

The chain is built from TRBV9 and TRBJ2-2, with 12 bases matching TRBD2. Germline lookup yields CDR1 SGDLS and CDR2 YYNGEE. CDR3 length: 17 residues. J lost 6 bases, V lost 0 bases, and 6 bases had no gene match. CDR3 DNA: TGTGCCAGCAGCGTAGTCCTGACTAGCGGGAGCGCCGGGGAGCTGTTTTTT. Translation gives CASSVVLTSGSAGELFF.